This is a list of T cell receptor beta chains from one sample in a study of blood T cell repertoires in COVID-19. TCRdb keeps only in-frame clones here, not all; method: immunoSEQ multiplex PCR. The repertoire holds some 70,000 clones, with 87% as singletons. Sequencing was done on a sample of peripheral blood. The receptors here all came from a woman between 45 and 60 years old with COVID-19, enrolled during active disease. Both conserved end residues are part of each CDR3. Fields, in order: clone size, V gene, J gene, D gene, CDR3 DNA, CDR3 protein. A D gene is named only where the DNA matches it firmly. Clone size is stated in some rows and not others, as once, few, many or a class when expanded.

NA	TRBV6-1	TRBJ2-7	NA	TGTGCCAGCAGTGAAGCTCGGGGGGCTTACGAGCAGTACTTC	CASSEARGAYEQYF
NA	TRBV6-6	TRBJ2-1	NA	TGTGCCAGCAGTTACGGGGGACTCCTAAATGAGCAGTTCTTC	CASSYGGLLNEQFF
NA	TRBV6-5	TRBJ2-1	TRBD1	TGTGCCAGCAAGAGGGACAGTCCAAACAATGAGCAGTTCTTC	CASKRDSPNNEQFF
NA	TRBV6-6	TRBJ1-1	NA	TGTGCCAGCAGTCAGGGAGGCGAGAACACTGAAGCTTTCTTT	CASSQGGENTEAFF
NA	TRBV4-1	TRBJ2-3	TRBD2	TGCGCCAGCAGCCTGGGGGACTATCCTCGCACAGATACGCAGTATTTT	CASSLGDYPRTDTQYF
NA	TRBV6-5	TRBJ2-7	NA	TGTGCCAGCAGTCAAACGGGTGGTTCCTACGAGCAGTACTTC	CASSQTGGSYEQYF
NA	TRBV2	TRBJ2-5	TRBD2	TGTGCCAGCATCGGACTAGCGGGAGGGACCCAGTACTTC	CASIGLAGGTQYF
NA	TRBV6-5	TRBJ1-1	NA	TGTGCCAGCAGGGACAGAGCCCTTGAAGCTTTCTTT	CASRDRALEAFF
NA	TRBV6-4	TRBJ1-2	NA	TGTGCCAGCAGCCCAACCTTCGGGTCCTATAATGGCTACACCTTC	CASSPTFGSYNGYTF
NA	TRBV5-1	TRBJ2-3	NA	TGCGCCAGCAGCTCCCATATCCTTTCAGGGGACACAGATACGCAGTATTTT	CASSSHILSGDTDTQYF
once	TRBV2	TRBJ1-2	TRBD1	TGTGCCAAAACCCGGGACAGGCTTGAGAGCTACACCTTC	CAKTRDRLESYTF
NA	TRBV19	TRBJ2-1	TRBD2	TGTGCCAGTTTAGCGGGAGGAAATGAGCAGTTCTTC	CASLAGGNEQFF
NA	TRBV4-1	TRBJ1-1	NA	TGCGCCAGCAGCCAAGAAGGCGCAGGGGCGGACACTGAAGCTTTCTTT	CASSQEGAGADTEAFF
NA	TRBV18	TRBJ1-1	TRBD1	TGTGCCAGCTCACCGGAGTTGGGACAGACTGGGACTGAAGCTTTCTTT	CASSPELGQTGTEAFF
NA	TRBV5-1	TRBJ2-7	NA	TGCGCCAGCAGCGCCTCACTCCTCCACGAGCAGTACTTC	CASSASLLHEQYF
NA	TRBV7-2	TRBJ1-5	NA	TGTGCCAGCAGTCCCGCCGGGGGAGGACAGCCCCAGCATTTT	CASSPAGGGQPQHF
NA	TRBV7-3	TRBJ2-1	TRBD2	TGTGCCAGCAGCCCTGGGACTACTAACAATGAGCAGTTCTTC	CASSPGTTNNEQFF
once	TRBV18	TRBJ1-3	NA	TGTGCCAGCTCACGAGTGCGGGTCTCTGGAAACACCATATATTTT	CASSRVRVSGNTIYF